The source of this T cell receptor beta chain is a study of radiotherapy plus CTLA-4 blockade in lung cancer listed by TCRdb under 2018. In the study overall: Among enrolled patients, roughly 17% had an objective response and 31% reached disease control.

Deletion took 3 bases off V and 1 base off J, with a span of 10 bases between the germline ends. CDR1 SNHLY and CDR2 FYNNEI are derived from the germline V gene. There are 15 amino acids in the CDR3, from cysteine to phenylalanine inclusive. Only the CDR3 portion is preserved as DNA: 45 bases, with reading frame beginning at the first base. Beyond this particular receptor, the publication reports: The strongest predictors of response were reported to be early dynamic shifts in blood T cell clones along with a rise in serum interferon-beta following radiation. TCR clones derived from tumors expanded in peripheral blood after treatment with radiotherapy and ipilimumab.

The study tested focal radiation therapy combined with CTLA-4 blockade (ipilimumab) in patients with chemo-refractory metastatic non-small-cell lung cancer. In the case of this clone: Its antigen target is currently unknown. No base quality values were provided; no much bigger clone lies one nucleotide off.

Libraries were built with the immunoSEQ multiplex PCR assay. This immuneACCESS table, as held by TCRdb, lists in-frame sequences with V and J called but not all clones. Of the missing ones, under half trace to an unresolved V gene in checked studies; the others have no known cause. The sample has about 94,000 clones on record, 82% of them singletons. The top ten clones comprise about 25% of the sample. This specimen consisted of peripheral blood, obtained from a patient treated with radiotherapy plus ipilimumab. The chain was built from TRBV2 and TRBJ1-5; the D gene lacks a confident call. This TCR derives from a human donor with non-small cell lung cancer that progressed on radiotherapy plus ipilimumab. The CDR3 protein: CASSDPFRSNQPQHF. In nucleotides, the sequence is TGTGCCAGCAGTGACCCGTTTCGGAGCAATCAGCCCCAGCATTTT.